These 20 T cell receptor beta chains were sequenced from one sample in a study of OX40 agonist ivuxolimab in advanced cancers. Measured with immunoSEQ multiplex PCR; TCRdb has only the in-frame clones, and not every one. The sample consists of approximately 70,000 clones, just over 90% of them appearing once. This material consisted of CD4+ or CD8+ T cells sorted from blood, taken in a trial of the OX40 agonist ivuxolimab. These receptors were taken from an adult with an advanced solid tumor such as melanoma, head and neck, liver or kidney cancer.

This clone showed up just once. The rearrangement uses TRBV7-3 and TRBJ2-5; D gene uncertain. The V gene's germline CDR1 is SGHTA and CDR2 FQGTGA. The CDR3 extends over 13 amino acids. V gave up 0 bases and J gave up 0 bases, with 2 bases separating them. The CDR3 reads CASSLTYQETQYF. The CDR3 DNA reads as TGTGCCAGCAGCTTAACGTACCAAGAGACCCAGTACTTC.

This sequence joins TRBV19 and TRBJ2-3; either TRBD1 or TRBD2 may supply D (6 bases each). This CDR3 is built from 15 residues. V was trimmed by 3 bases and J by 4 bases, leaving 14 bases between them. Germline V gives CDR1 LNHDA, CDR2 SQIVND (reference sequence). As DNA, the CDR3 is TGTGCCAGTAGTATGAGGGGGGACCACCCAGATACGCAGTATTTT. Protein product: CASSMRGDHPDTQYF. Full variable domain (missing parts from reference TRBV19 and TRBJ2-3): DGGITQSPKYLFRKEGQNVTLSCEQNLNHDAMYWYRQDPGQGLRLIYYSQIVNDFQKGDIAEGYSVSREKKESFPLTVTSAQKNPTAFYLCASSMRGDHPDTQYFGPGTRLTVL.

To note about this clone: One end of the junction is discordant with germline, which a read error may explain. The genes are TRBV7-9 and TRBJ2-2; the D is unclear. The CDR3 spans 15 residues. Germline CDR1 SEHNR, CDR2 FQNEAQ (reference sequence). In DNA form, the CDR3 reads TGTGCCAGCAGGTTAGAAAGGACCGTAACCGGGGAGCTGTTTTTT. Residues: CASRLERTVTGELFF.

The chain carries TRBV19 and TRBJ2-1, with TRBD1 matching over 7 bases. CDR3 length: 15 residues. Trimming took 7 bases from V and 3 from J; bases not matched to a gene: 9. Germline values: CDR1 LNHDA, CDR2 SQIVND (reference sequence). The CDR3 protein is CASTLDRDSYNEQFF. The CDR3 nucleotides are TGTGCCAGTACCCTAGACAGGGACAGCTACAATGAGCAGTTCTTC.

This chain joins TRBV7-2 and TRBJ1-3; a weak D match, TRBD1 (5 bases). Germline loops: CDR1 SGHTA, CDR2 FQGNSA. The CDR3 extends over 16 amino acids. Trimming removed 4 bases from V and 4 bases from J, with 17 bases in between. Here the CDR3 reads CASSWAGGAQGNTIYF. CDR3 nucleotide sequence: TGTGCCAGCAGCTGGGCTGGAGGGGCGCAAGGAAACACCATATATTTT. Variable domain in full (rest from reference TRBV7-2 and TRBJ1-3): GAGVSQSPSNKVTEKGKDVELRCDPISGHTALYWYRQSLGQGLEFLIYFQGNSAPDKSGLPSDRFSAERTGGSVSTLTIQRTQQEDSAVYLCASSWAGGAQGNTIYFGEGSWLTVV.

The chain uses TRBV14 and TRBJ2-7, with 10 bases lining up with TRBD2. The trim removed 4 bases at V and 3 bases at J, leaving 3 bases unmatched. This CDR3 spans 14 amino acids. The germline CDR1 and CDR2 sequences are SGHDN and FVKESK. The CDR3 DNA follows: TGTGCCAGCAGCCGCTCTAGCGGGAGCTACGAGCAGTACTTC. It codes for CASSRSSGSYEQYF.

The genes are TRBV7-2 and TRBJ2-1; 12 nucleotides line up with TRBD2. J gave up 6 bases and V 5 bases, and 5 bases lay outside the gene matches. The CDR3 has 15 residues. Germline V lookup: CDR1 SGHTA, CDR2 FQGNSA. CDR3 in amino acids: CASSRLAGALNEQFF. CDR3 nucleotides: TGTGCCAGCAGCAGACTAGCGGGAGCCCTCAATGAGCAGTTCTTC.

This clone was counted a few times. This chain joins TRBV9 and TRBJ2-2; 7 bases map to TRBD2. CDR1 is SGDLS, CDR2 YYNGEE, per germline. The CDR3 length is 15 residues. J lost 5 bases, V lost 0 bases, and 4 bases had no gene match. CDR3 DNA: TGTGCCAGCAGCGTAGTGAGCGGGATGACCGGGGAGCTGTTTTTT. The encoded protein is CASSVVSGMTGELFF.

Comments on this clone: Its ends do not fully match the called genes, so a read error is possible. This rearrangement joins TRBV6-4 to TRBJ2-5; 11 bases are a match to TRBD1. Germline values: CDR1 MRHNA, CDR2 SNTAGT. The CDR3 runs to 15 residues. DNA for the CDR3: TGCGCCAGCAGTGGGGACAGGGGGATCCAAGAGACCCAGTACTTC. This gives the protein CASSGDRGIQETQYF.

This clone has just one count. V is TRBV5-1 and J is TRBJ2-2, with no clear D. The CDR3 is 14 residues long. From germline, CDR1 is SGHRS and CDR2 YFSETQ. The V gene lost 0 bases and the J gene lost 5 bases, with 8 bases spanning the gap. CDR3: CASSLVAKTGELFF. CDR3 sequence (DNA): TGCGCCAGCAGCTTGGTGGCCAAAACCGGGGAGCTGTTTTTT.

The CDR3 sequence: CATRPEGDTQYF. As DNA, the CDR3 is TGTGCCACCAGACCGGAAGGAGATACGCAGTATTTT. This chain links TRBV15 with TRBJ2-3; D gene uncertain. Germline CDR1 LNHNV, CDR2 YYDKDF (reference sequence). V was shortened by 6 bases and J by 5 bases, with 9 bases between the two germline ends. The CDR3 is made up of 12 amino acids.

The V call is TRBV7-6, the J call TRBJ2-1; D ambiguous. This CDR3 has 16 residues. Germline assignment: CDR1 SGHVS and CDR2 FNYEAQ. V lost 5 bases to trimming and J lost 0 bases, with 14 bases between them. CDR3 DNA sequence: TGTGCCAGCAGCCCCATTGGGCCCAGCTCCTACAATGAGCAGTTCTTC. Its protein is CASSPIGPSSYNEQFF.

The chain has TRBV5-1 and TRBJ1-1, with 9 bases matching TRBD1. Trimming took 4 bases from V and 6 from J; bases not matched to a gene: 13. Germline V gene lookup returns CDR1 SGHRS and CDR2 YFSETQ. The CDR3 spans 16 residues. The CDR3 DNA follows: TGCGCCAGCAGCCGGATTGGGGACAGGGATAGCGCTGAAGCTTTCTTT. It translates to CASSRIGDRDSAEAFF. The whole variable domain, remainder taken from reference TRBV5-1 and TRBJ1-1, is KAGVTQTPRYLIKTRGQQVTLSCSPISGHRSVSWYQQTPGQGLQFLFEYFSETQRNKGNFPGRFSGRQFSNSRSEMNVSTLELGDSALYLCASSRIGDRDSAEAFFGQGTRLTVV.

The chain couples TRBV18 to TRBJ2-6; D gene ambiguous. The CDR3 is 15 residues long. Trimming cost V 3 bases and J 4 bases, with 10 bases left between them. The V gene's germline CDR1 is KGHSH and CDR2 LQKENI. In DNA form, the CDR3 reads TGTGCCAGCTCACCCGACTGGAAGGGGGCCAACGTCCTGACTTTC. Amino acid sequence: CASSPDWKGANVLTF.

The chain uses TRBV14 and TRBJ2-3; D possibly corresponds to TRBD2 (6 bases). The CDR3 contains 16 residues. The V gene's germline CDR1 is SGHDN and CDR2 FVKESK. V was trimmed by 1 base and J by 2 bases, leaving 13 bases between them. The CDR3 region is CASSQVVSGPTDTQYF. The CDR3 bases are TGTGCCAGCAGCCAAGTTGTTAGCGGACCCACAGATACGCAGTATTTT.

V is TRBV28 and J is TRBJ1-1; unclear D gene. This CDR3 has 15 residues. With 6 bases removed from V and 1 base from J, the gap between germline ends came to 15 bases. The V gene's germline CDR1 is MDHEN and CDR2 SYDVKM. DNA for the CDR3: TGTGCCAGCAGACTAGGCCCCCCGAGGAACACTGAAGCTTTCTTT. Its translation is CASRLGPPRNTEAFF.

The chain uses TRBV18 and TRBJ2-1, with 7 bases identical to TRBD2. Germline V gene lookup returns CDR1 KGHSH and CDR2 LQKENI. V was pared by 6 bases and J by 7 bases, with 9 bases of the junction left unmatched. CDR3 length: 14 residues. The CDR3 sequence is CASSAGGGLNEQFF. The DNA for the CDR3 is TGTGCCAGCTCCGCCGGGGGAGGGCTTAATGAGCAGTTCTTC.

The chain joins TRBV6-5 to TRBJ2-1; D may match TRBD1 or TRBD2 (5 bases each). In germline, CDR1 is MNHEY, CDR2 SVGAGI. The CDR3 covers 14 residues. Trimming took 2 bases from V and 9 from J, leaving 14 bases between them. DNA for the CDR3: TGTGCCAGCAGTTACGGTACTAGTAGGGGTGAGCAGTTCTTC. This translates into CASSYGTSRGEQFF.

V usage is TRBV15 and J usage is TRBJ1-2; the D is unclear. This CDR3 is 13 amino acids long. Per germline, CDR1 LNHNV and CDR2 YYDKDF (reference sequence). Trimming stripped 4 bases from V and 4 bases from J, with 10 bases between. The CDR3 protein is CATSMDQTYGYTF. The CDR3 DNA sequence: TGTGCCACCAGCATGGATCAGACCTATGGCTACACCTTC.

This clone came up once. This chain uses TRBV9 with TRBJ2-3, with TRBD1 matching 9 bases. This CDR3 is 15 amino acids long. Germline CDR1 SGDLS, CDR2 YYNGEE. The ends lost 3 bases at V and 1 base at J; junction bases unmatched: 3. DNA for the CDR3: TGTGCCAGCAGCGAGCGGACAGGGGGCACAGATACGCAGTATTTT. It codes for CASSERTGGTDTQYF.